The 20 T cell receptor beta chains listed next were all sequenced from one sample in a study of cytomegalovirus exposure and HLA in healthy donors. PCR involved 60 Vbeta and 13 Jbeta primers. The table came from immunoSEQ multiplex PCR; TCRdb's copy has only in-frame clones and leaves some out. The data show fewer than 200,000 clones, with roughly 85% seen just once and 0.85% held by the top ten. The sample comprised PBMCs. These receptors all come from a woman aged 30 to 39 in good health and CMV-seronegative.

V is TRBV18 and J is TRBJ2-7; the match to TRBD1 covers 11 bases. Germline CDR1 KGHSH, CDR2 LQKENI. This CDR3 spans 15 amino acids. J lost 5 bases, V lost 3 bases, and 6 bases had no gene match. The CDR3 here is CASSPGTGGPNEQYF. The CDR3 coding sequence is TGTGCCAGCTCACCCGGGACAGGGGGACCGAACGAGCAGTACTTC.

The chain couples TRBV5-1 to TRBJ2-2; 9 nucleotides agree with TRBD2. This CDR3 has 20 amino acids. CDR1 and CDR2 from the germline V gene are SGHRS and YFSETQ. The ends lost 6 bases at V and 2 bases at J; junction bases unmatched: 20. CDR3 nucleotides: TGCGCCAGCACCTTACTGTGGACTAGCGCCCTGTCGGGAAACACCGGGGAGCTGTTTTTT. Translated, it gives CASTLLWTSALSGNTGELFF. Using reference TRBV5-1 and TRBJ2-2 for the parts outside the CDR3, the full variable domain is KAGVTQTPRYLIKTRGQQVTLSCSPISGHRSVSWYQQTPGQGLQFLFEYFSETQRNKGNFPGRFSGRQFSNSRSEMNVSTLELGDSALYLCASTLLWTSALSGNTGELFFGEGSRLTVL.

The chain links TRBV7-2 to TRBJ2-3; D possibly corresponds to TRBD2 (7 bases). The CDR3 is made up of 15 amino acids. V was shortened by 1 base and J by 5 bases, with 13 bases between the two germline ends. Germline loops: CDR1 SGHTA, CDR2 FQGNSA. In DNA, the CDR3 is TGTGCCAGCAGCTTAGTGGGGGGGCAAATAGATACGCAGTATTTT. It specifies CASSLVGGQIDTQYF.

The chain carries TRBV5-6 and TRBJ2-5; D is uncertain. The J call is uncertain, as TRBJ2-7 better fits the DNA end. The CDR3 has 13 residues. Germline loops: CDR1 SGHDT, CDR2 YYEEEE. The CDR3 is CASSFSNPYEQYF. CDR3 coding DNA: TGTGCCAGCAGCTTTTCTAACCCCTACGAGCAGTACTTC.

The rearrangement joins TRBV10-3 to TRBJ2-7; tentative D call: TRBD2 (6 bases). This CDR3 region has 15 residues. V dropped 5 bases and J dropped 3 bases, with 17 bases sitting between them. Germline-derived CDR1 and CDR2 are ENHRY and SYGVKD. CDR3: CAISSGGTPIYEQYF. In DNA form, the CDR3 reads TGTGCCATCAGTAGTGGCGGGACGCCCATCTACGAGCAGTACTTC.

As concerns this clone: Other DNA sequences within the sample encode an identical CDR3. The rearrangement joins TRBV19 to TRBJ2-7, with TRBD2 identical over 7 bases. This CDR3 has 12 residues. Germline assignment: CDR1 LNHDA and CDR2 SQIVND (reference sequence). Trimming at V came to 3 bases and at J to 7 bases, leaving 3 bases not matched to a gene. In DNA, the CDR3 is TGTGCCAGTAGTATTCTCGGGGGGGAGCAGTACTTC. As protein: CASSILGGEQYF.

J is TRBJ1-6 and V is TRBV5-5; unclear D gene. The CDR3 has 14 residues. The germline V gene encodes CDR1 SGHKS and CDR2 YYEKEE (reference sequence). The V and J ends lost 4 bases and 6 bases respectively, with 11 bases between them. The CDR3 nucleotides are TGTGCCAGCAGCCAATGGCCGGGTAATTCACCCCTCCACTTT. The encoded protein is CASSQWPGNSPLHF.

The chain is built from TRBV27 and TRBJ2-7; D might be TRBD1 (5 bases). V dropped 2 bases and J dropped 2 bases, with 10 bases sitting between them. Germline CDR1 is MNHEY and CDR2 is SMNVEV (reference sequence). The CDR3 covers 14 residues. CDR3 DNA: TGTGCCAGCAGTTTAGGACAATATCCCTACGAGCAGTACTTC. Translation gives CASSLGQYPYEQYF.

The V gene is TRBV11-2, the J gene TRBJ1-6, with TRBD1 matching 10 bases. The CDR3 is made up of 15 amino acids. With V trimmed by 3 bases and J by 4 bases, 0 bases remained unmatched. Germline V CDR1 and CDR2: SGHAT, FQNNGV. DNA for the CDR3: TGTGCCAGCAGCTTGGGACAGGGGTATAATTCACCCCTCCACTTT. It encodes CASSLGQGYNSPLHF. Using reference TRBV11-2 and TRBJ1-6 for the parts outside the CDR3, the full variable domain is EAGVAQSPRYKIIEKRQSVAFWCNPISGHATLYWYQQILGQGPKLLIQFQNNGVVDDSQLPKDRFSAERLKGVDSTLKIQPAKLEDSAVYLCASSLGQGYNSPLHFGNGTRLTVT.

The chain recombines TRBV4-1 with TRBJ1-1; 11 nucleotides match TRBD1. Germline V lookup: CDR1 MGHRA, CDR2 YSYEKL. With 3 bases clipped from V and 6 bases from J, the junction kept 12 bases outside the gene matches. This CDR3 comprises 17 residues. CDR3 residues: CASSQGDRGAEGAEAFF. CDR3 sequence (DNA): TGCGCCAGCAGCCAGGGGGACAGGGGGGCGGAGGGGGCTGAAGCTTTCTTT.

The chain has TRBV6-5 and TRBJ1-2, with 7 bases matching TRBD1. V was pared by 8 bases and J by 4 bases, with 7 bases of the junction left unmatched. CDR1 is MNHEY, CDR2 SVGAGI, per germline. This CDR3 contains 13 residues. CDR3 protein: CASARGGGYGYTF. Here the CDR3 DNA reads TGTGCCAGCGCGAGAGGGGGCGGCTATGGCTACACCTTC.

CDR3 loop: CASSEWAGIGETQYF. The CDR3 nucleotides are TGTGCCAGCAGTGAATGGGCAGGGATTGGTGAGACCCAGTACTTC. The rearrangement joins TRBV25-1 to TRBJ2-5; weak D call: TRBD1 (5 bases). This CDR3 contains 15 residues. Between the trimmed V and J ends, which lost 1 base and 5 bases, there was a span of 14 bases. Germline CDR1 and CDR2: MGHDK and SYGVNS.

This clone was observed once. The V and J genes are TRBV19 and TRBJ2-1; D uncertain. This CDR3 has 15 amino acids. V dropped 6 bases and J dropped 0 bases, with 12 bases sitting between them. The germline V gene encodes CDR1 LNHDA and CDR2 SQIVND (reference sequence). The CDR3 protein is CASSTGASSYNEQFF. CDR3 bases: TGTGCCAGTAGCACCGGAGCCAGCTCCTACAATGAGCAGTTCTTC.

The CDR3 sequence: CASSVEEGTGGAGGYTF. DNA for the CDR3: TGTGCCAGCAGCGTAGAAGAAGGGACAGGGGGCGCGGGTGGCTACACCTTC. This sequence joins TRBV9 and TRBJ1-2; the match to TRBD1 covers 12 bases. Looked up from germline, CDR1 is SGDLS and CDR2 is YYNGEE. The length of the CDR3 is 17 residues. V shed 0 bases and J 7 bases; nucleotides not matched to a gene: 10.

The CDR3 spells CASSQENNYGYTF. The CDR3 region has the DNA TGCGCCAGCAGCCAGGAGAATAACTATGGCTACACCTTC. V gene TRBV4-1 combines with J gene TRBJ1-2; D is unresolved. Trimming cost V 3 bases and J 1 base, with 6 bases left between them. This CDR3 has 13 amino acids. The germline V gene encodes CDR1 MGHRA and CDR2 YSYEKL.

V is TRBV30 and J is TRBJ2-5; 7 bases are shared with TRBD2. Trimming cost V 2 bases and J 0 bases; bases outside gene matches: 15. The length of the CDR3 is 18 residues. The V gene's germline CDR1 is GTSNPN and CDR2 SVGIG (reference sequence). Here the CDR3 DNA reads TGTGCCTGGAGTCGCAACCGCTTCGTGGGAGGGAACCAAGAGACCCAGTACTTC. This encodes CAWSRNRFVGGNQETQYF.

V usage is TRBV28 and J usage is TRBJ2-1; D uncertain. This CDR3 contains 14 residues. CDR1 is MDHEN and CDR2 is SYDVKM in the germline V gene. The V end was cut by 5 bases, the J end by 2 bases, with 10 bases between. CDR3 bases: TGTGCCAGCAGTGAGAACCCCGCCTACAATGAGCAGTTCTTC. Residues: CASSENPAYNEQFF.

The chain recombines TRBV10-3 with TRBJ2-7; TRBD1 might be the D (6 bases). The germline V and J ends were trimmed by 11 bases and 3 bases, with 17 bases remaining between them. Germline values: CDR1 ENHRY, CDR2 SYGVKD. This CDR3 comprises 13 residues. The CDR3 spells CAAGTRINYEQYF. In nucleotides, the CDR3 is TGTGCCGCCGGGACAAGGATTAACTACGAGCAGTACTTC.

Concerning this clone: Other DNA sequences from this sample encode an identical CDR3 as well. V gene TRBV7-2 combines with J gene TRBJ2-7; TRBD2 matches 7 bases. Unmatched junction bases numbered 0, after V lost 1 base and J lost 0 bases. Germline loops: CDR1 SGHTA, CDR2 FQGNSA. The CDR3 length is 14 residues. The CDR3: CASSLGGGSYEQYF. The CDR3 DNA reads TGTGCCAGCAGCTTAGGGGGGGGCTCCTACGAGCAGTACTTC.

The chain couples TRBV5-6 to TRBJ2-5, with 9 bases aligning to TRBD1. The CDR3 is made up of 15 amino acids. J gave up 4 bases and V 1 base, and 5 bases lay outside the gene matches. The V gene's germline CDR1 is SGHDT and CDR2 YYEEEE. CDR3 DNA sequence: TGTGCCAGCAGCTTGTCCGTGACAGGGGGAGAGACCCAGTACTTC. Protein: CASSLSVTGGETQYF.